Listed here are 4 T cell receptor beta chains from one sample, sequenced in a study of cytomegalovirus exposure and HLA in healthy donors. The PCR had 60 Vbeta and 13 Jbeta primers. TCRdb's table, derived via immunoSEQ multiplex PCR, lists solely in-frame clones and lacks some. The sample consists of about 180,000 clones, about 78% of them appearing once. The specimen sequenced was PBMCs. These TCRs come from a man between 60 and 75 years old in good health and CMV-seronegative.

The rearrangement uses TRBV7-6 and TRBJ2-5, with 8 nucleotides matching TRBD2. The CDR3 extends over 15 amino acids. Per the germline V gene, CDR1 is SGHVS and CDR2 is FNYEAQ. J gave up 5 bases and V 4 bases, and 9 bases lay outside the gene matches. The CDR3 nucleotides are TGTGCCAGCAGCTCCAAACTGGCGGGAGGCGAGACCCAGTACTTC. Amino acid sequence: CASSSKLAGGETQYF.

The chain couples TRBV4-1 to TRBJ2-2, with D possibly being TRBD1 (5 bases). This CDR3 spans 16 amino acids. Trimming took 4 bases from V and 3 from J, leaving 15 bases between them. CDR1 is MGHRA and CDR2 is YSYEKL in the germline V gene. CDR3 region: CASSPSQASDTGELFF. The CDR3 DNA sequence: TGCGCCAGCAGCCCATCACAGGCCTCTGACACCGGGGAGCTGTTTTTT.

This rearrangement joins TRBV6-8 to TRBJ2-2; D perhaps matches TRBD2 (5 bases). This CDR3 comprises 14 residues. The V end lost 2 bases, the J end lost 6 bases, and 10 bases lay between the germline ends. Germline V CDR1 and CDR2: MNHGY, SAAAGT. CDR3 DNA: TGTGCCAGCAGTTACATGGGAGTTCCCGGGGAGCTGTTTTTT. Residues: CASSYMGVPGELFF.

This clone was seen once. This chain uses TRBV6-5 with TRBJ2-1; weak D call: TRBD1 (5 bases). The CDR3 runs 14 residues. The V gene's germline CDR1 is MNHEY and CDR2 SVGAGI. V was shortened by 2 bases and J by 3 bases, with 8 bases between the two germline ends. DNA for the CDR3: TGTGCCAGCAGTTACCGGACAAGCTACAATGAGCAGTTCTTC. Protein sequence: CASSYRTSYNEQFF.